The 22 T cell receptor beta chains below were found in one sample sequenced in a study of CD8 T cells in Susac syndrome. The RNA input was roughly 0.45 to 1 ug, and it was reverse transcribed with random hexamers. In TCRdb, the immunoSEQ multiplex PCR reads were re-called with MiXCR into one record per CDR3 protein. The sample lists some 450,000 distinct CDR3 sequences, 75% to 90% seen once, with approximately 0.12% in the top ten. Sample: CD8+ T cells from PBMCs. The receptors stem from a human donor with multiple sclerosis.

This sequence joins TRBV2 and TRBJ1-2, with D uncertain. The CDR3 is made up of 16 amino acids. Trimming took off 0 bases at V and 2 bases at J, with 13 bases between the two ends. The germline CDR1 and CDR2 sequences are SNHLY and FYNNEI. The CDR3 bases are TGTGCCAGCAGTGAAGCCTTAGGAGACACGAACTATGGCTACACCTTC. This gives the protein CASSEALGDTNYGYTF.

The V call is TRBV20-1, the J call TRBJ2-3; 11 nucleotides match TRBD2. Germline CDR1 is DFQATT and CDR2 is SNEGSKA (reference sequence). The J segment lost 1 base and the V segment lost 0 bases, leaving 9 bases of the junction unmatched. This CDR3 has 18 residues. This CDR3 reads CSARDPLAGGLGTDTQYF. The CDR3 bases are TGCAGTGCTAGAGACCCTCTAGCGGGAGGTCTCGGCACAGATACGCAGTATTTT.

This sequence joins TRBV11-2 and TRBJ2-1; perhaps TRBD1 as D (5 bases). Germline CDR1 and CDR2: SGHAT and FQNNGV. The V and J ends lost 0 bases and 5 bases respectively, with 17 bases between them. The CDR3 consists of 17 residues. The CDR3 DNA sequence: TGTGCCAGCAGCTTAGAGCCAGGGATTATCGGTAACAATGAGCAGTTCTTC. Residues: CASSLEPGIIGNNEQFF.

This chain connects TRBV19 to TRBJ1-1; possibly TRBD1 for D (5 bases). The CDR3 is 15 amino acids. The V gene lost 1 base and the J gene lost 1 base, with 10 bases spanning the gap. Germline CDR1 LNHDA, CDR2 SQIVND (reference sequence). The CDR3 DNA sequence: TGTGCCAGTAGTATAGTGGAGGGGCAGAACACTGAAGCTTTCTTT. This sequence encodes CASSIVEGQNTEAFF.

This chain uses TRBV6-5 with TRBJ1-1; 7 bases fit TRBD1. The junction had 2 bases not matched to a gene; V was cut back by 5 bases and J by 5 bases. The germline V gene has CDR1 MNHEY and CDR2 SVGAGI. The CDR3 is 12 amino acids. The CDR3 loop reads CASSEQGTEAFF. The CDR3 nucleotides read TGTGCCAGCAGTGAACAGGGGACTGAAGCTTTCTTT.

The genes are TRBV29-1 and TRBJ2-1; D unresolved. V was clipped by 0 bases and J by 0 bases, with 9 bases between them. The CDR3 contains 15 residues. The V gene's germline CDR1 is SQVTM and CDR2 ANQGSEA. The CDR3 DNA is TGCAGCGTTGAAGATCCGGCGAGCTCCTACAATGAGCAGTTCTTC. Its protein product is CSVEDPASSYNEQFF.

This chain uses TRBV27 with TRBJ2-6; perhaps TRBD1 as D (5 bases). This CDR3 is 16 amino acids long. Per the germline V gene, CDR1 is MNHEY and CDR2 is SMNVEV (reference sequence). V gave up 8 bases and J gave up 0 bases, with 14 bases separating them. CDR3 protein: CASGSGPLSGANVLTF. The DNA for the CDR3 is TGTGCCAGCGGTTCAGGGCCCCTCTCTGGGGCCAACGTCCTGACTTTC.

V usage is TRBV10-3 and J usage is TRBJ1-1; maybe TRBD1 (5 bases). Germline CDR1 reads ENHRY; CDR2 reads SYGVKD. The CDR3 consists of 14 residues. V was shortened by 4 bases and J by 1 base, with 10 bases between the two germline ends. The DNA of the CDR3 is TGTGCCATCAGTGGTGCGGGGACGAACACTGAAGCTTTCTTT. Translating it yields CAISGAGTNTEAFF.

The chain carries TRBV7-9 and TRBJ2-3, with TRBD2 as a possible D gene (6 bases). V shed 6 bases and J shed 6 bases, with 22 bases lying between them. From germline, CDR1 is SEHNR and CDR2 FQNEAQ (reference sequence). CDR3 size: 16 residues. CDR3 DNA: TGTGCCAGCAGGCTTACCGGACACCCGGAGGGGGATACGCAGTATTTT. Its protein is CASRLTGHPEGDTQYF.

The J gene is TRBJ2-7, the V gene TRBV25-1; 7 nucleotides align to TRBD1. This CDR3 comprises 15 residues. The V gene end was trimmed by 1 base and the J gene end by 0 bases; junction bases not matched to a gene: 3. The germline gives CDR1 MGHDK, CDR2 SYGVNS. The CDR3 DNA sequence: TGTGCCAGCAGTGAATTACAGGGGCCCTCCTACGAGCAGTACTTC. This gives the protein CASSELQGPSYEQYF.

The DNA of the CDR3 is TGTGCCAGCAATGGGGGTCTCCATGAAAAACTGTTTTTT. Protein sequence: CASNGGLHEKLFF. The chain recombines TRBV6-1 with TRBJ1-4; tentative D call: TRBD1 (5 bases). Trimming took off 7 bases at V and 6 bases at J, with 12 bases between the two ends. Germline CDR1 reads MNHNS; CDR2 reads SASEGT. The CDR3 has 13 residues.

The rearrangement joins TRBV5-5 to TRBJ2-3; D perhaps matches TRBD1 (6 bases). The germline gives CDR1 SGHKS, CDR2 YYEKEE (reference sequence). The CDR3 consists of 14 residues. Trimming stripped 3 bases from V and 6 bases from J, with 14 bases between. The CDR3 protein is CASSSTGRVDTQYF. DNA of the CDR3: TGTGCCAGCAGCTCCACAGGGCGGGTGGATACGCAGTATTTT. The variable domain in full, completed from reference TRBV5-5 and TRBJ2-3, reads DAGVTQSPTHLIKTRGQQVTLRCSPISGHKSVSWYQQVLGQGPQFIFQYYEKEERGRGNFPDRFSARQFPNYSSELNVNALLLGDSALYLCASSSTGRVDTQYFGPGTRLTVL.

The V and J genes are TRBV29-1 and TRBJ2-7; TRBD2 might be the D (6 bases). V shed 2 bases and J shed 2 bases, with 16 bases lying between them. Germline V lookup: CDR1 SQVTM, CDR2 ANQGSEA. The CDR3 extends over 15 amino acids. The CDR3 DNA sequence: TGCAGCGTTGAATTGGCGGGACGGTCAACCTACGAGCAGTACTTC. This codes for CSVELAGRSTYEQYF.

The sample holds one count of this clonotype. CDR3 loop: CASFTRQGAEYGYTF. The DNA for the CDR3 is TGTGCCAGCTTCACCCGACAGGGGGCTGAGTATGGCTACACCTTC. This chain links TRBV2 with TRBJ1-2; TRBD1 agrees at 10 bases. The CDR3 runs 15 residues. The V gene end was trimmed by 8 bases and the J gene end by 5 bases; junction bases not matched to a gene: 11. Germline loops: CDR1 SNHLY, CDR2 FYNNEI.

The CDR3 region is CASSSPDRGDYGYTF. The CDR3 DNA sequence: TGTGCCAGCAGTTCCCCTGACAGGGGTGACTATGGCTACACCTTC. J is TRBJ1-2 and V is TRBV12-3 or TRBV12-4; 8 nucleotides line up with TRBD1. The ends lost 4 bases at V and 3 bases at J; junction bases unmatched: 7. The CDR3 is made up of 15 amino acids.

The CDR3 sequence: CAISGSVGLAGYSYNEQFF. The CDR3 DNA reads as TGTGCCATCAGTGGAAGTGTGGGACTAGCGGGCTACTCCTACAATGAGCAGTTCTTC. This rearrangement joins TRBV10-3 to TRBJ2-1; 12 positions agree with TRBD2. The CDR3 extends over 19 amino acids. Trimming took 4 bases from V and 0 from J; bases not matched to a gene: 10. CDR1 ENHRY and CDR2 SYGVKD come from the germline V gene.

The V gene is TRBV4-1, the J gene TRBJ2-7; the D gene could be TRBD1 or TRBD2 (5 bases each). CDR3 length: 13 residues. Trimming removed 1 base from V and 5 bases from J, with 9 bases in between. CDR1 is MGHRA, CDR2 YSYEKL, per germline. CDR3 amino acids: CASSQVGADEQYF. CDR3 coding DNA: TGCGCCAGCAGCCAAGTCGGGGCGGACGAGCAGTACTTC.

CDR3 sequence reads: CASSFEGPTINTEAFF. DNA of the CDR3: TGCGCCAGCAGCTTCGAGGGCCCAACAATCAACACTGAAGCTTTCTTT. The chain employs TRBV5-1 and TRBJ1-1, with unresolved D. The germline CDR1 and CDR2 sequences are SGHRS and YFSETQ. The CDR3 is 16 residues long. The ends were cut back, 2 bases at V and 2 bases at J, with 16 bases in the middle.

The chain has TRBV20-1 and TRBJ2-2; 11 bases agree with TRBD2. This CDR3 region has 19 residues. Germline V lookup: CDR1 DFQATT, CDR2 SNEGSKA (reference sequence). V was pared by 0 bases and J by 1 base, with 10 bases of the junction left unmatched. In DNA form, the CDR3 reads TGCAGTGCTAGAGATGTCCGGCTAGCGGGAGGCCAGAACACCGGGGAGCTGTTTTTT. Protein sequence: CSARDVRLAGGQNTGELFF.

This chain uses TRBV27 with TRBJ2-7, with 7 bases matching TRBD1. The germline gives CDR1 MNHEY, CDR2 SMNVEV (reference sequence). The CDR3 consists of 16 residues. J was trimmed by 5 bases and V by 0 bases; bases with no gene match: 10. The CDR3: CASSLSLGQGVHEQYF. The CDR3 region has the DNA TGTGCCAGCAGTTTATCACTTGGGCAGGGGGTACACGAGCAGTACTTC.

The chain couples TRBV7-6 to TRBJ2-1; perhaps TRBD2 as D (6 bases). Germline CDR1 is SGHVS and CDR2 is FNYEAQ. The ends were cut back, 3 bases at V and 9 bases at J, with 9 bases in the middle. This CDR3 spans 12 amino acids. CDR3 residues: CASSLEGGEQFF. CDR3 bases: TGTGCCAGCAGCTTGGAGGGTGGTGAGCAGTTCTTC.

A remark on this clonotype: At one boundary the junction diverges from the germline segment, which might be a read error. This rearrangement joins TRBV6-5 to TRBJ1-2; a possible D gene is TRBD1 (6 bases). The CDR3 sequence is 11 residues long. In germline, CDR1 is MNHEY, CDR2 SVGAGI. CDR3 protein: CASSERGAELF. The CDR3 DNA reads as TGTGCCAGCAGTGAACGGGGGGCAGAACTCTTC.